The clone carrying this TCR beta chain came up once. Its cognate antigen is unknown. One end of the junction varies from germline; a read error may be responsible. TCR beta cDNA was made from 400 to 600 ng total RNA with a constant-region primer. Slightly modified ARM-PCR with three nested multiplex PCR rounds yielded TCR beta libraries. It was with TRBV1-TRBV30 forward primers and a C-beta reverse primer that the first two PCR rounds were run, at about 10 cycles each. TCRdb used MiXCR to reprocess the multiplex PCR reads, holding one entry per CDR3 protein. The sample shows approximately 37,000 distinct CDR3 sequences, 75% of them seen only once. This sample is part of a study of tumor-infiltrating lymphocytes in primary liver carcinoma. Study as a whole: Men as well as women, aged 30 to 69 years, made up the patients. Maximum tumor diameters ranged from roughly 4 to 10 cm, stage T1-T3 N0M0. Samples yielded about 3.65 to 7.5 million productive TCRbeta reads, similar across tissue types. Overall study results and limits: Blood fell significantly below tumors in its top-250-clone fraction (p = 0.039).

Investigators took RNA and DNA out together from about 21-30 mg of unsorted bulk tissue. CDR1 and CDR2 from the germline V gene are SGHNT and YYREEE (reference sequence). CDR3 length: 11 amino acids. The V call is TRBV5-4, the J call TRBJ2-3; possible D gene TRBD1, 6 bases. The sequencing input was tumor-adjacent normal liver tissue. This clonotype was sampled from a man aged 35 to 55 with primary liver carcinoma and hepatitis B virus infection. This CDR3 reads CTSRQNERTDF. The DNA for the CDR3 is TGTACCAGCAGACAGAACGAAAGGACAGATTTT.